This T cell receptor beta chain came from a study of Ad26.COV2.S vaccination and SARS-CoV-2 variants. Across the study: The Ad26.COV2.S arm of the COV1001 trial was where the donor was placed.

Overall study findings and caveats: Responses of spike-specific T cells (both CD8+ and CD4+) reportedly showed substantial breadth after vaccination.

CDR1 KGHSH and CDR2 LQKENI come from the germline V gene. The CDR3 is 15 residues long. Trimming shortened V by 6 bases and J by 4 bases, and 16 bases separated the two germline ends. A remark on this clone: Its antigen is still unknown.

As to treatment: roughly 18 received Ad26.COV2.S at low or high dose, single or two shots; 5 received placebo; per-sample allocation not given. Sampling was performed 63 days after the first vaccine or placebo injection. Some clones are missing from TCRdb's copy, which holds only in-frame ones; the method was immunoSEQ multiplex PCR. The sample shows 360,000 or so clones, roughly 84% of them seen only once. The rearrangement joins TRBV18 to TRBJ1-3, with D possibly matching TRBD1 (6 bases). The TCR was taken from a person between 18 and 60 years old who received the Ad26.COV2.S COVID-19 vaccine or a placebo. Source: peripheral blood, taken in a trial of Ad26.COV2.S vaccine versus placebo. CDR3: CASSTGTSSGNTIYF. The CDR3, as DNA: TGTGCCAGCTCGACCGGGACATCCTCGGGAAACACCATATATTTT.